The 16 T cell receptor beta chains below were found in one sample sequenced in a study of technical replicates of blood from several donors. Some clones are missing from TCRdb's copy, which holds only in-frame ones; the method was immunoSEQ multiplex PCR. There are some 77,000 clones in the sample; around 94% occur only once, and approximately 0.35% lies in the top ten. Sequencing was done on a sample of T cells isolated from PBMCs. These receptors all stem from a human donor in good health.

This clone was recorded once. The chain has TRBV5-4 and TRBJ2-7, with 8 bases identical to TRBD2. Trimming took 2 bases from V and 3 from J; bases not matched to a gene: 7. Germline CDR1 is SGHNT and CDR2 is YYREEE (reference sequence). CDR3 length equals 15 residues. The CDR3 bases are TGTGCCAGCAGCTTCGGACAGCGGGAGTACTACGAGCAGTACTTC. It is translated as CASSFGQREYYEQYF.

The chain recombines TRBV5-1 with TRBJ2-1; the match to TRBD2 covers 13 bases. CDR3 length: 13 residues. From germline, CDR1 is SGHRS and CDR2 YFSETQ. V lost 7 bases and J lost 7; bases outside the gene matches: 2. The DNA for the CDR3 is TGCGCCAGCGGACTAGCGGGAGATAATGAGCAGTTCTTC. This sequence encodes CASGLAGDNEQFF. Variable domain in full (rest from reference TRBV5-1 and TRBJ2-1): KAGVTQTPRYLIKTRGQQVTLSCSPISGHRSVSWYQQTPGQGLQFLFEYFSETQRNKGNFPGRFSGRQFSNSRSEMNVSTLELGDSALYLCASGLAGDNEQFFGPGTRLTVL.

V gene TRBV15 combines with J gene TRBJ2-7, with D maybe TRBD2 (5 bases). The CDR3 contains 14 residues. V dropped 1 base and J dropped 3 bases, with 10 bases sitting between them. Germline V gives CDR1 LNHNV, CDR2 YYDKDF (reference sequence). As DNA, the CDR3 is TGTGCCACCAGCAGAGGAAGCGGCTTCTACGAGCAGTACTTC. This sequence encodes CATSRGSGFYEQYF.

The chain recombines TRBV30 with TRBJ1-1, with a weak D call TRBD1 (6 bases). The CDR3 length is 14 residues. Trimming cost V 4 bases and J 3 bases, with 15 bases left between them. Germline loops: CDR1 GTSNPN, CDR2 SVGIG (reference sequence). CDR3 amino acids: CAWNGGGTYTEAFF. CDR3 sequence (DNA): TGTGCCTGGAATGGGGGCGGAACTTACACTGAAGCTTTCTTT.

V is TRBV29-1 and J is TRBJ1-1; 10 bases match TRBD1. V gave up 6 bases and J gave up 4 bases; unmatched junction bases: 5. The CDR3 has 13 residues. CDR1 is SQVTM and CDR2 is ANQGSEA in the germline V gene. DNA for the CDR3: TGCAGCGTGACAGGGGGCTCCAGCACTGAAGCTTTCTTT. This encodes CSVTGGSSTEAFF.

CDR3 DNA sequence: TGTGCCAGCACTAGCGGGAGAATCTCAGATACGCAGTATTTT. It codes for CASTSGRISDTQYF. This chain connects TRBV2 to TRBJ2-3; 10 bases line up with TRBD2. The V and J ends lost 7 bases and 4 bases, in that order; junction bases with no gene match: 5. CDR1 is SNHLY and CDR2 is FYNNEI in the germline V gene. This CDR3 has 14 amino acids.

This chain uses TRBV4-2 with TRBJ1-2, with D maybe TRBD1 (6 bases). This CDR3 is built from 15 residues. The germline CDR1 and CDR2 sequences are LGHNA and YNFKEQ. Trimming cost V 6 bases and J 8 bases, with 22 bases left between them. CDR3 in DNA: TGTGCCAGCAGTCCCACGACCTATGACGGGACAGGCTACACCTTC. It yields the protein CASSPTTYDGTGYTF.

The V call is TRBV7-3, the J call TRBJ1-1; 7 bases are shared with TRBD1. CDR3 size: 15 residues. The ends lost 3 bases at V and 4 bases at J; junction bases unmatched: 8. Germline V lookup: CDR1 SGHTA, CDR2 FQGTGA. The CDR3 nucleotides read TGTGCCAGCAGCTTTACTTCAGGGGGGAGCACTGAAGCTTTCTTT. Its protein product is CASSFTSGGSTEAFF.

The rearrangement joins TRBV5-6 to TRBJ2-3; D might be TRBD1 (5 bases). Trimming took off 4 bases at V and 1 base at J, with 13 bases between the two ends. The CDR3 is 15 amino acids. The germline gives CDR1 SGHDT, CDR2 YYEEEE. This CDR3 is CASSPQGGGTDTQYF. In DNA form, the CDR3 reads TGTGCCAGCAGCCCGCAGGGTGGGGGCACAGATACGCAGTATTTT. The full variable domain, with the rest looked up from reference TRBV5-6 and TRBJ2-3, is DAGVTQSPTHLIKTRGQQVTLRCSPKSGHDTVSWYQQALGQGPQFIFQYYEEEERQRGNFPDRFSGHQFPNYSSELNVNALLLGDSALYLCASSPQGGGTDTQYFGPGTRLTVL.

The V and J genes are TRBV5-6 and TRBJ2-7, with TRBD2 matching 7 bases. The CDR3 length is 13 residues. With V trimmed by 4 bases and J by 1 base, 2 bases remained unmatched. The germline CDR1 and CDR2 sequences are SGHDT and YYEEEE. CDR3: CASSGLGSYEQYF. DNA for the CDR3: TGTGCCAGCAGCGGACTAGGGTCCTACGAGCAGTACTTC.

The chain links TRBV2 to TRBJ2-1, with TRBD2 matching over 8 bases. Losses at the gene ends were 6 bases for V and 0 bases for J; bases not matched to a gene: 10. The CDR3 has 17 residues. Germline V CDR1 and CDR2: SNHLY, FYNNEI. CDR3 in amino acids: CASSPILAALSYNEQFF. The CDR3 region has the DNA TGTGCCAGCAGCCCTATACTAGCGGCCCTCTCCTACAATGAGCAGTTCTTC.

V is TRBV7-3 and J is TRBJ2-7, with D hard to call. Germline V gives CDR1 SGHTA, CDR2 FQGTGA. The CDR3 has 15 amino acids. Trimming took 3 bases from V and 7 from J, leaving 19 bases between them. CDR3 sequence: CASSLEWASPWEQYF. The CDR3, as DNA: TGTGCCAGCAGCTTGGAATGGGCCTCCCCCTGGGAGCAGTACTTC.

This chain connects TRBV30 to TRBJ2-4; TRBD2 matches 8 bases. V dropped 3 bases and J dropped 3; count of bases not matched to a gene: 16. The CDR3 runs 18 residues. Germline V gives CDR1 GTSNPN, CDR2 SVGIG (reference sequence). CDR3 in DNA: TGTGCCTGGAGCCCTATTAAATTGCGGGAGGTAGACAAAAACATTCAGTACTTC. Translated: CAWSPIKLREVDKNIQYF.

The chain carries TRBV29-1 and TRBJ1-1, with D perhaps matching TRBD1 (6 bases). V was clipped by 4 bases and J by 4 bases, with 13 bases between them. Germline loops: CDR1 SQVTM, CDR2 ANQGSEA. This CDR3 has 13 amino acids. The CDR3 region is CSVGRTRGTEAFF. The CDR3 coding sequence is TGCAGCGTTGGTAGGACCAGGGGCACTGAAGCTTTCTTT.

V is TRBV7-2 and J is TRBJ2-3; possibly TRBD2 for D (5 bases). This CDR3 region has 15 residues. Germline V CDR1 and CDR2: SGHTA, FQGNSA. V lost 1 base to trimming and J lost 2 bases, with 10 bases between them. CDR3 amino acids: CASSLVGGFTDTQYF. As DNA, the CDR3 is TGTGCCAGCAGCTTAGTAGGCGGGTTCACAGATACGCAGTATTTT.

This chain joins TRBV6-1 and TRBJ1-4; D uncertain. Trimming stripped 5 bases from V and 8 bases from J, with 12 bases between. The CDR3 loop spans 13 amino acids. Germline V gene sequence: CDR1 MNHNS, CDR2 SASEGT. The CDR3 loop is CASSLTGEEKLFF. For the CDR3, the DNA is TGTGCCAGCAGTTTAACCGGGGAGGAAAAACTGTTTTTT.